This T cell receptor (beta chain) was sequenced in a study of blood T cell repertoires in COVID-19. Study background: T cells, B-cell-depleted T cells, or PBMCs provided the cDNA or gDNA that served as material.

With respect to this clone: Other DNA sequences in the same sample also yield this CDR3.

The CDR3 consists of 14 residues. Germline trimming cut 2 bases from V and 1 base from J; bases unmatched to any gene: 1. The V gene's germline CDR1 is SNHLY and CDR2 FYNNEI. Method: immunoSEQ multiplex PCR; TCRdb's copy keeps in-frame clones and lacks some. This repertoire shows under 350,000 clones, approximately 92% found once; its top ten account for about 7%. One Seattle source followed patients from active infection through their disease course. Sequences were obtained from peripheral blood. The V call is TRBV2, the J call TRBJ1-1, with 7 positions matching TRBD1. This TCR was recovered from a woman in her twenties or thirties with COVID-19, enrolled during active disease. The DNA of the CDR3 is TGTGCCAGCAGTGAACAGGGGGGGAACACTGAAGCTTTCTTT. It translates to CASSEQGGNTEAFF.